The T cell receptor beta chain described here comes from a study of PD-1 blockade in classical Hodgkin lymphoma. Repertoires were generated with immunoSEQ multiplex PCR, while TCRdb's copy carries only in-frame clones and drops some. Altogether 25,000 to 30,000 clones are present, roughly 80% being singletons, with the ten largest covering 0.55% to 0.7%. As for this clone: The antigen is unknown.

This CDR3 region has 14 residues. Germline CDR1 is GTSNPN and CDR2 is SVGIG (reference sequence). V dropped 2 bases and J dropped 4 bases, with 11 bases sitting between them. General study points: CD4+ TCR diversity, unlike CD8+, rose significantly by C4D1. What caused the repertoire differences, perhaps disease activity or prior therapy, remains undefined. Reports described newly diagnosed patients as having lower baseline TCR diversity than healthy donors.

Time point noted: cycle 4 day 1 (C4D1), after 6 weeks of nivolumab. Patients all relapsed after autologous stem cell transplantation, and there was variation in brentuximab vedotin exposure. Purification of CD4+ T cells from thawed PBMCs was performed via magnetic negative selection. The receptor comes from a human donor with classical Hodgkin lymphoma. This chain uses TRBV30 with TRBJ2-2; D possibly corresponds to TRBD2 (7 bases). The specimen was CD4+ T cells from blood, collected before the fourth cycle of nivolumab. CDR3 residues: CAWSRGRVTGELFF. The CDR3 nucleotides read TGTGCCTGGAGTAGGGGGAGGGTCACCGGGGAGCTGTTTTTT.